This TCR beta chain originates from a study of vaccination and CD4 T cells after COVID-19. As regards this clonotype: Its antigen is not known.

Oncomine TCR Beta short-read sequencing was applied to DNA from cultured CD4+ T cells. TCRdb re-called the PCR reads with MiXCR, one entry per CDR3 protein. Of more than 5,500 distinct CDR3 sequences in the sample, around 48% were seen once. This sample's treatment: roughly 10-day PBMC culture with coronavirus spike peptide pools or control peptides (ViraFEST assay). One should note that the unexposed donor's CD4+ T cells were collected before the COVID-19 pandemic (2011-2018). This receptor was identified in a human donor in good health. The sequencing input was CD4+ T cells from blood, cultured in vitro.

Here the CDR3 reads CATSDLSGGRFEQFF. The CDR3 bases are TGTGCCACCAGTGATTTGTCGGGGGGGCGCTTTGAGCAGTTCTTC. This rearrangement joins TRBV24-1 to TRBJ2-1; 8 bases are a match to TRBD2. Germline V gene lookup returns CDR1 KGHDR and CDR2 SFDVKD. V was pared by 0 bases and J by 9 bases, with 6 bases of the junction left unmatched. The CDR3 covers 15 residues.